This T cell receptor (beta chain) was observed in a study of blood T cell repertoires in COVID-19. Study summary: There were acute and convalescent COVID-19 samples, and they came from the United States, Italy and Spain. T cells, B-cell-depleted T cells, or PBMCs provided the cDNA or gDNA that served as material.

Germline V gene lookup returns CDR1 LNHDA and CDR2 SQIVND (reference sequence). CDR3 size: 11 residues. V lost 5 bases and J lost 8, with 9 bases in between. As originally analysed: Using reference gene primer amplification, nucleated cell counts were estimated. The assay was immunoSEQ multiplex PCR, and TCRdb's table has in-frame clones only and misses some. The V and J calls and the clone size are those of that table, but D and trimming were determined from the DNA. This sample has fewer than 300,000 clones, with around 86% found just once. The receptor's source is a man aged 40-49 years who had recovered from COVID-19. The sequenced material came from peripheral blood. J is TRBJ1-1 and V is TRBV19, with D perhaps TRBD1 (6 bases). CDR3 sequence: CASSHRGEAFF. CDR3 bases: TGTGCCAGTAGTCATAGGGGGGAAGCTTTCTTT.